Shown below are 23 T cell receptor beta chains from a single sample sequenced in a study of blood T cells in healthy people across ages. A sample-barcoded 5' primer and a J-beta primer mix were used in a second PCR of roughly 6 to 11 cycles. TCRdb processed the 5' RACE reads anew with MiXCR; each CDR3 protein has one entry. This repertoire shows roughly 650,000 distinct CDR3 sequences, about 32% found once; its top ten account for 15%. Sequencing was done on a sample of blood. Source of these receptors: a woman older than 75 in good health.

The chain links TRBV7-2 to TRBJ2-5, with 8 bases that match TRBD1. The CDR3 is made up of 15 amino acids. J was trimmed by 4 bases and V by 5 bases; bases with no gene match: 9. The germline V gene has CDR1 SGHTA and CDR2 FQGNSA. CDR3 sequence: CASSAAGGAGETQYF. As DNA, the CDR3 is TGTGCCAGCAGCGCCGCAGGGGGCGCGGGAGAGACCCAGTACTTC.

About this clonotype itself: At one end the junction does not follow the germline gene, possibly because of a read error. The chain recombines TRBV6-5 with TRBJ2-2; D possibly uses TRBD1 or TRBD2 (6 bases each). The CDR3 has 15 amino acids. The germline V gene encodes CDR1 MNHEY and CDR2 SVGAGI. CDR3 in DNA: TGTGCCTGCAGTGGAGGGGGGCCCTACACCGGGGAGCTGTTTTTT. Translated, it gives CACSGGGPYTGELFF.

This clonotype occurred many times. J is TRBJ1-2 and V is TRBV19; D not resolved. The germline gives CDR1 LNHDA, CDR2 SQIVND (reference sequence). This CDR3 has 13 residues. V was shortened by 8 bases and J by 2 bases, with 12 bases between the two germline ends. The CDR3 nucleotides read TGTGCCAGTGCGAAAGGCGTCAACTATGGCTACACCTTC. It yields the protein CASAKGVNYGYTF.

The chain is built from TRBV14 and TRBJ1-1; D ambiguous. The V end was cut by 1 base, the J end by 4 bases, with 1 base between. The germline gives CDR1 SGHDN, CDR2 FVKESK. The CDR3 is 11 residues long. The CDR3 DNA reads TGTGCCAGCAGCCAAGTCACTGAAGCTTTCTTT. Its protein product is CASSQVTEAFF.

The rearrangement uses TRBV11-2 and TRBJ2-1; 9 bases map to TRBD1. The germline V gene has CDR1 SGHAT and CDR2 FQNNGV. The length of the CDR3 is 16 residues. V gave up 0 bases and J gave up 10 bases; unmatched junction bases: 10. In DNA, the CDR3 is TGTGCCAGCAGCTTAGAAAGTGGGACAGGGAGCGCCGAGCAGTTCTTC. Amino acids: CASSLESGTGSAEQFF. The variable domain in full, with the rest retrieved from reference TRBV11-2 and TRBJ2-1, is EAGVAQSPRYKIIEKRQSVAFWCNPISGHATLYWYQQILGQGPKLLIQFQNNGVVDDSQLPKDRFSAERLKGVDSTLKIQPAKLEDSAVYLCASSLESGTGSAEQFFGPGTRLTVL.

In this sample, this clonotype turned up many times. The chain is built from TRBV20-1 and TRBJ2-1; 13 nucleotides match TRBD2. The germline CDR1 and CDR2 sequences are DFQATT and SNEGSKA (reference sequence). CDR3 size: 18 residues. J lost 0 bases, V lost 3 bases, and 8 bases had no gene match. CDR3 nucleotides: TGCAGTGCTAGCAGACTAGCGGGGGGTCCAAGCTCCTACAATGAGCAGTTCTTC. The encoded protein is CSASRLAGGPSSYNEQFF.

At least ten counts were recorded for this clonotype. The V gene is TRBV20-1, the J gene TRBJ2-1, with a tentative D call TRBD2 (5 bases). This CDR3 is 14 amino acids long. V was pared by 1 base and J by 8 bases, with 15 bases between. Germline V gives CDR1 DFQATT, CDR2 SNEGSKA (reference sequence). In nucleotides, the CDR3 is TGCAGTGCTAGAGGAAACGGAGGCCCTCATGAGCAGTTCTTC. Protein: CSARGNGGPHEQFF.

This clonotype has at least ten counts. The CDR3 here is CASSFGLAGGTGELFF. The CDR3, as DNA: TGTGCCAGCAGCTTCGGACTAGCGGGGGGTACCGGGGAGCTGTTTTTT. The V and J genes are TRBV7-3 and TRBJ2-2; 14 bases match TRBD2. Germline CDR1 SGHTA, CDR2 FQGTGA. The CDR3 loop spans 16 amino acids. V shed 3 bases and J 5 bases; nucleotides not matched to a gene: 2. Filled out from reference TRBV7-3 and TRBJ2-2, the complete variable domain reads GAGVSQTPSNKVTEKGKYVELRCDPISGHTALYWYRQSLGQGPEFLIYFQGTGAADDSGLPNDRFFAVRPEGSVSTLKIQRTERGDSAVYLCASSFGLAGGTGELFFGEGSRLTVL.

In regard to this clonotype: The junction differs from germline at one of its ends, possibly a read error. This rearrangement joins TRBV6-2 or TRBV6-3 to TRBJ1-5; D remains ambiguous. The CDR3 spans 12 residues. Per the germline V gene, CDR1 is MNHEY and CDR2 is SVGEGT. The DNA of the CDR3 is TGTGCCGGCAGTTACAGTAGGATGACCCAGCATTTT. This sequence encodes CAGSYSRMTQHF.

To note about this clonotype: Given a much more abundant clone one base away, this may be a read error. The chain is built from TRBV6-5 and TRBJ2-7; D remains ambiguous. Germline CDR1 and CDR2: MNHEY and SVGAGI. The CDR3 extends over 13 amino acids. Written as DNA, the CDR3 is TGTGCCAGCAGCACGGCTCATACCTACGAGCAGTGCTTC. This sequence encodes CASSTAHTYEQCF.

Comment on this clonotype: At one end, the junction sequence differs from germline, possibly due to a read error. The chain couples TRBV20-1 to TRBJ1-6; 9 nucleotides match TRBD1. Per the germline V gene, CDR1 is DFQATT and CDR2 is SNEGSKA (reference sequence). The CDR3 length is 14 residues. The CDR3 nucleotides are TGCAGTGCTAGGCCGGGACAGGGTCGTTCACCCCCCCACTTT. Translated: CSARPGQGRSPPHF.

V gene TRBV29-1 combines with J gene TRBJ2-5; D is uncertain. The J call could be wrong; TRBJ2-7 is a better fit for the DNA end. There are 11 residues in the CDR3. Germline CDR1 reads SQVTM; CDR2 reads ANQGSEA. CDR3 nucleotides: TGCAGCATGGGAACTGCGAACGAGCAGTACTTC. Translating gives CSMGTANEQYF.

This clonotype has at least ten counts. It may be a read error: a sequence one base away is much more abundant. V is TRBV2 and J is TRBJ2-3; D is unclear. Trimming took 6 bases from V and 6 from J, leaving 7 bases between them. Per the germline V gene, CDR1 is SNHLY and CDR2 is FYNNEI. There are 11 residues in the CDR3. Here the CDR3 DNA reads TGTGCCAGCAGGTCCGTGGATACGCAGTATTTT. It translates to CASRSVDTQYF.

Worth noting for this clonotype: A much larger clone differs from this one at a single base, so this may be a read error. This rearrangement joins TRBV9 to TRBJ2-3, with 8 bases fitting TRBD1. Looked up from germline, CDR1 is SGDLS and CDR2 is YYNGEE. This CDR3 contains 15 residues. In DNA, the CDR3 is TGTGTCAGCAGCGTAGAGACAGGGGGCACAGATACGCAGTATTTT. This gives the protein CVSSVETGGTDTQYF.

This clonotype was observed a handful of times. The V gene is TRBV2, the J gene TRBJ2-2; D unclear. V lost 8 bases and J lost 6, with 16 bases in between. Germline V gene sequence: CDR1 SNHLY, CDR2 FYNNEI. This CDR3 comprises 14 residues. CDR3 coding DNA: TGTGCCAGCCAAGAATCCGGGTACGCCGGGGAGCTGTTTTTT. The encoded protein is CASQESGYAGELFF. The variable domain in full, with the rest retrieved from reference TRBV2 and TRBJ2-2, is EPEVTQTPSHQVTQMGQEVILRCVPISNHLYFYWYRQILGQKVEFLVSFYNNEISEKSEIFDDQFSVERPDGSNFTLKIRSTKLEDSAMYFCASQESGYAGELFFGEGSRLTVL.

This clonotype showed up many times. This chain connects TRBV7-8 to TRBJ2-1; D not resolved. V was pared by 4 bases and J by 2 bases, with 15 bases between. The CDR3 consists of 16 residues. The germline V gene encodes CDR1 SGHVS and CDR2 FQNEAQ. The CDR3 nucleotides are TGTGCCAGCAGCTCTTTGTTATTCGCCGCCTACAATGAGCAGTTCTTC. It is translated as CASSSLLFAAYNEQFF.

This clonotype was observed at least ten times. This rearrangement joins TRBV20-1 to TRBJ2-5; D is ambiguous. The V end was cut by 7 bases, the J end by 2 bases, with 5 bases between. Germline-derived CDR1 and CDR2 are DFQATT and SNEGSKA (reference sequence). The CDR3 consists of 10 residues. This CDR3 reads CSGQQETQYF. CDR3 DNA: TGCAGTGGGCAACAAGAGACCCAGTACTTC.

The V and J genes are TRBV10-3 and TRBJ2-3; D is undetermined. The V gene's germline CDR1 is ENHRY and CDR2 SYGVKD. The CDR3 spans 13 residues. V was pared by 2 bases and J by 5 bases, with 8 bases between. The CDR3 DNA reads TGTGCCATCAGTGAGCCACCTATAGATACGCAGTATTTT. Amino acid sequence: CAISEPPIDTQYF.

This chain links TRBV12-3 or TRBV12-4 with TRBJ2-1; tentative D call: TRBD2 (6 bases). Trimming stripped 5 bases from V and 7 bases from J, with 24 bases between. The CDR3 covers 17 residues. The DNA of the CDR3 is TGTGCCAGCAGTCCGGGGGACCGCAAGCCCCAACAAAATGAGCAGTTCTTC. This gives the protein CASSPGDRKPQQNEQFF.

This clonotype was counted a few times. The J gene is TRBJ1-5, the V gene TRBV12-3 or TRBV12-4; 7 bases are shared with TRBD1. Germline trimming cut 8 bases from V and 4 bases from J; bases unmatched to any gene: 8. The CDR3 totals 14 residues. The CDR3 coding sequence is TGTGCCAGCGGACGGGGCAGGGGGAATCAGCCCCAGCATTTT. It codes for CASGRGRGNQPQHF.

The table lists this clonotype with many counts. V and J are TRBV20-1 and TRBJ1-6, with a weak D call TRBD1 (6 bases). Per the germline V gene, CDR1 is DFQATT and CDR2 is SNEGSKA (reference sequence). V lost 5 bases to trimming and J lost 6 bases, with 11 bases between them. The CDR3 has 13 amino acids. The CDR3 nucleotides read TGCAGTGCTGAACAGGGTGGTAATTCACCCCTCCACTTT. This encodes CSAEQGGNSPLHF.

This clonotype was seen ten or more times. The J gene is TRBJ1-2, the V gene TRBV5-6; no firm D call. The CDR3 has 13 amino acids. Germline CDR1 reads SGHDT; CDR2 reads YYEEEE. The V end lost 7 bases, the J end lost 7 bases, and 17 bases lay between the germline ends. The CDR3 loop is CASGMVPGLGYTF. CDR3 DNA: TGTGCCAGCGGCATGGTTCCCGGACTTGGCTACACCTTC.

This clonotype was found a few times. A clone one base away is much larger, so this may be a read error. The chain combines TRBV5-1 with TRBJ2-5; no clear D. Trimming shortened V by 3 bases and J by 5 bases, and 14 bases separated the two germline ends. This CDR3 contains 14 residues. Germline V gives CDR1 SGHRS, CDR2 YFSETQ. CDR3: CASSWAASWETQYF. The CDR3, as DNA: TGCGCCAGCAGCTGGGCAGCTTCATGGGAGACCCAGTACTTC. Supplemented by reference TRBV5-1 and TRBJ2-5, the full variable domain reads KAGVTQTPRYLIKTRGQQVTLSCSPISGHRSVSWYQQTPGQGLQFLFEYFSETQRNKGNFPGRFSGRQFSNSRSEMNVSTLELGDSALYLCASSWAASWETQYFGPGTRLLVL.